Included here is one T cell receptor (beta chain) sequence, with context. Its antigen is currently unknown. In germline, CDR1 is MGHRA, CDR2 YSYEKL. V was cut by 6 bases and J by 6 bases, with 15 bases left in between. CDR3 length: 13 residues. The sample comes from a study of blood T cells in healthy people across ages. General study points: Considered underestimates were the diversity estimates obtained from one million T cells.

Together with a sample-barcoded 5' primer, a J-beta primer mix was included in a second PCR lasting about 7 to 12 cycles. One entry per CDR3 protein, called by TCRdb with MiXCR from the 5' RACE reads. This sample has roughly 900,000 distinct CDR3 sequences, with 48% found just once. The rearrangement joins TRBV4-1 to TRBJ2-7; possibly TRBD1 for D (6 bases). The material sequenced was blood. The TCR comes from a young man in good health. The CDR3 DNA follows: TGCGCCAGCAGTCCGGTTACAGGGTTCGAGCAGTACTTC. This sequence encodes CASSPVTGFEQYF.